The T cell receptor beta chain under discussion was sequenced for a study of blood T cells in healthy people across ages. Caucasian individuals from Russia who were healthy and aged 6 to 90 acted as donors. Study findings and constraints: Diversity of TCR beta per million T cells declined in a roughly linear way with age.

The V segment lost 4 bases and the J segment 4 bases; nucleotides outside the gene matches: 7. CDR1 and CDR2 from the germline V gene are KGHDR and SFDVKD. This CDR3 has 16 amino acids. Note on this clonotype: The antigen is unknown.

PCR was performed a second time for roughly 7 to 12 cycles using a sample-barcoded 5' primer and a J-beta primer mix. TCRdb re-called the 5' RACE reads through MiXCR, storing one row per CDR3 protein. This sample has more than 900,000 distinct CDR3 sequences, with approximately 26% found just once. A further study also used this sample, focusing on T cells of mothers and their children. This second report adds: Relative to unrelated pairs, biologically related mother-child dyads exhibited marginally greater, non-significant overlap.

This chain uses TRBV24-1 with TRBJ1-5; 9 bases match TRBD1. This TCR was recovered from a girl aged 2 to 9 in good health. The sequencing sample was made of blood. CDR3 in amino acids: CATSDTGTGRNQPQHF. In DNA, the CDR3 is TGTGCCACCAGTGACACCGGGACAGGGAGGAATCAGCCCCAGCATTTT.